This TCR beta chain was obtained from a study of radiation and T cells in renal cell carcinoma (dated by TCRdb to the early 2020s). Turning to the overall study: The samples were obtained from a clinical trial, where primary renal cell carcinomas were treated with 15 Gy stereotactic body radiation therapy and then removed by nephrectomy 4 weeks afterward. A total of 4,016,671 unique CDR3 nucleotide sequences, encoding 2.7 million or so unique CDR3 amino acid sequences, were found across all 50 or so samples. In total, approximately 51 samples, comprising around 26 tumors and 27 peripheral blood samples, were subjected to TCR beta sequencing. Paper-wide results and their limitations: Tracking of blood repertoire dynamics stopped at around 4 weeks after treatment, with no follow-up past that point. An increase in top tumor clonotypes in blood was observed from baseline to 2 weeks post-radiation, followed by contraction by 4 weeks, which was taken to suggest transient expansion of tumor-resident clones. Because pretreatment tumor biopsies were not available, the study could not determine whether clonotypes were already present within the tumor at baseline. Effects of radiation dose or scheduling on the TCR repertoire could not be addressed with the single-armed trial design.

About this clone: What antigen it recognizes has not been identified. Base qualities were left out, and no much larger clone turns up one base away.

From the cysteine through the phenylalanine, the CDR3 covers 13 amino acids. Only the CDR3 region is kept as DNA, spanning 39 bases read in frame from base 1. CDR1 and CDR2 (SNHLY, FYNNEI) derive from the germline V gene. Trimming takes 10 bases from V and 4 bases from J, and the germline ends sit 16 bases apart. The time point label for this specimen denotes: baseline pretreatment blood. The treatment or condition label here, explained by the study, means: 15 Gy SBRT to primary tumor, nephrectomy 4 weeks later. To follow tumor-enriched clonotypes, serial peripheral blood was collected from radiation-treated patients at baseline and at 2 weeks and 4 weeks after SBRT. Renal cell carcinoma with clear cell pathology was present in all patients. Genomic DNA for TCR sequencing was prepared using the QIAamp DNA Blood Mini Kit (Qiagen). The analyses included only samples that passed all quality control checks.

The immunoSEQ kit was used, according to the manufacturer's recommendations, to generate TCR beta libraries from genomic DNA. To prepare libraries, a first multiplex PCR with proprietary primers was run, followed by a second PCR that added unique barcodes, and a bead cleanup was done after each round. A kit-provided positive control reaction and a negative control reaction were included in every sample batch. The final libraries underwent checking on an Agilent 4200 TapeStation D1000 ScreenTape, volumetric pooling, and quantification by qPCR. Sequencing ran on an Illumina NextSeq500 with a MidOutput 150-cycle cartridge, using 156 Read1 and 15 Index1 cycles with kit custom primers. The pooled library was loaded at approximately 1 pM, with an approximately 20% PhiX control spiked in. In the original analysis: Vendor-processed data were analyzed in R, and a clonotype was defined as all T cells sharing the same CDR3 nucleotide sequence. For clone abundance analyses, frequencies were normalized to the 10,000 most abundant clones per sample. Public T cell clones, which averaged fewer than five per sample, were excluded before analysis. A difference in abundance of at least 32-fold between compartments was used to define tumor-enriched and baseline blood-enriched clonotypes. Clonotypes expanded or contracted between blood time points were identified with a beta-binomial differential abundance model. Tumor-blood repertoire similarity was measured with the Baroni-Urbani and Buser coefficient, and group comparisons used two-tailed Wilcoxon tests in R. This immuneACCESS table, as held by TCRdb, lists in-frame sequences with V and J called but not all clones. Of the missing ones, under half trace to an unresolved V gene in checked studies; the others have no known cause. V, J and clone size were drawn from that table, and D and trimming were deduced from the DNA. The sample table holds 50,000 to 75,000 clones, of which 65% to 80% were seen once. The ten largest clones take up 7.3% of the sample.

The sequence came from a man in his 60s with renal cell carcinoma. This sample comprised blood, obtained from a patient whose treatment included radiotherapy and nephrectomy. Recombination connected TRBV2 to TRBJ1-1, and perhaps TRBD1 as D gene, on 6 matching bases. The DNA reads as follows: TGTGCCACCACAGGGAAAGGGGGCACTGAAGCTTTCTTT. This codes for CATTGKGGTEAFF.